This TCR beta chain comes out of a study of blood T cell repertoires in COVID-19. TCRdb keeps only in-frame clones here, not all; method: immunoSEQ multiplex PCR. Altogether 150,000 to 200,000 clones are present, about 88% being singletons, with the ten largest covering around a quarter. This clone was seen once. This CDR3 region has 13 residues. Germline V lookup: CDR1 SNHLY, CDR2 FYNNEI. The trim removed 5 bases at V and 1 base at J, leaving 1 base unmatched. V gene TRBV2 combines with J gene TRBJ1-1; 7 bases line up with TRBD1. The sample comprised peripheral blood. This TCR was sampled from a man aged 55 to 69 with acute or convalescent COVID-19. CDR3 coding DNA: TGTGCCAGCAGTACAGGGGAGAACACTGAAGCTTTCTTT. Translation gives CASSTGENTEAFF.